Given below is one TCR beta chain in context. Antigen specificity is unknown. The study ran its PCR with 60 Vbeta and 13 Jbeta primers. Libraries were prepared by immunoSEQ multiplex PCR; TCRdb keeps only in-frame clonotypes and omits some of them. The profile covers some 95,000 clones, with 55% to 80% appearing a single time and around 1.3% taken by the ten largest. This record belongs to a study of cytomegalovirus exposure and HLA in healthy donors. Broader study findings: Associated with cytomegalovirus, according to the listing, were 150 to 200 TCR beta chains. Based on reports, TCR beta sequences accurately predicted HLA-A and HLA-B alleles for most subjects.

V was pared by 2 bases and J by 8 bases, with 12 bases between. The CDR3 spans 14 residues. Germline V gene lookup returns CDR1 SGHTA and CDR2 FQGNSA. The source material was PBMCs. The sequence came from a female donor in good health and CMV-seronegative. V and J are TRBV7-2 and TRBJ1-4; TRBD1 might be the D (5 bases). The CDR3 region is CASSLYAGQEKLFF. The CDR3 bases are TGTGCCAGCAGCTTATACGCAGGGCAAGAAAAACTGTTTTTT.